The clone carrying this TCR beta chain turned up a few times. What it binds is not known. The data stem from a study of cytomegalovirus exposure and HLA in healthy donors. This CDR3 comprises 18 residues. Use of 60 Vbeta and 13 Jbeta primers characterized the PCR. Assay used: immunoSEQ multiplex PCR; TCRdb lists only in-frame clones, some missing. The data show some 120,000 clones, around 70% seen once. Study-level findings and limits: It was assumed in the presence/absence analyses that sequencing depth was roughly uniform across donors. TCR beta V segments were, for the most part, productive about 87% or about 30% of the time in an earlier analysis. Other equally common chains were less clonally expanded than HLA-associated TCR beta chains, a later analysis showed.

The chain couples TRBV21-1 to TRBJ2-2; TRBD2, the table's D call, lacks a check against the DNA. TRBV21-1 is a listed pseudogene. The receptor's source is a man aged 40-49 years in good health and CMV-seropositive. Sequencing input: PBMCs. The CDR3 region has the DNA TGTGCCAGCAGCCGGCCGGGGGGGCGGGGGTCCGACACCGGGGAGCTGTTTTTT. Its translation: CASSRPGGRGSDTGELFF.